This entry concerns a single T cell receptor beta chain. TCRdb passed the RT-PCR reads through MiXCR, listing each CDR3 protein once. The data hold about half a million distinct CDR3 sequences, with 25% observed a single time. These data are taken from a study of response to subunit inactivated influenza vaccine. V was pared by 1 base and J by 6 bases, with 12 bases between. The CDR3 contains 15 residues. The receptor comes from a man between 50 and 59 years old who received an inactivated influenza vaccine. The V and J genes are TRBV12-3 or TRBV12-4 and TRBJ2-2; D is unresolved. The sequences come from CD4+ T cells sorted from PBMCs, collected about 5 days after vaccination. This CDR3 is CASSLGPTFAGELFF. Here the CDR3 DNA reads TGTGCCAGCAGTTTAGGGCCCACTTTTGCCGGGGAGCTGTTTTTT.